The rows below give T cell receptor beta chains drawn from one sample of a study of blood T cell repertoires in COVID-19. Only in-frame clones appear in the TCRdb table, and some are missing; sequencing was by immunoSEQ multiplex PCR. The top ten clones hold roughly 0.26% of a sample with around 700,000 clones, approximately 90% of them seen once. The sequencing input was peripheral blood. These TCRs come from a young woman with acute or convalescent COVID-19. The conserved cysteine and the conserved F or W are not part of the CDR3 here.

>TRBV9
ASSASGSVDTQY
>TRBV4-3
ASSQGLGNTIY
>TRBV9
ASSVSGFSSYNEQF
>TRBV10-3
AISPGTASGNTIY
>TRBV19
ASSINRGRHGYT
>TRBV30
AWSARLANYGYT
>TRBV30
AWSVDKPDYGYT
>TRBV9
ASSLQGYGSPLH
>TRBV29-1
SVVDGNYEQY
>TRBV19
ASSIGGWERNTEAF
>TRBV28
ASRLGTSGGSYEQY
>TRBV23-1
ASGQADIPYEQY
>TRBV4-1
ASSQMDRQAF
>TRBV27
ASSPTSVFTGGNQPQH
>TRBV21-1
ASSSTGKGTNEKLF
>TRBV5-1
ASSFDRSEQF
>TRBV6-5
ASSYSAGPYNEQF
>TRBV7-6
ASRRADANTGELF
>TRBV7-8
ASSLGATDSPLH
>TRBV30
AWSGEMRGEENTGELF
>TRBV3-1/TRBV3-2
ASSQDRRGDYEQY
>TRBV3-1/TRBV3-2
ASSQDVGTGGYEQY
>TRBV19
ASSIPGESQPQH
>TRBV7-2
ASSLLGPAAKNIQY
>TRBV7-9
ASSPWTISLYNEQF
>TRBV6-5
ASRHPTDTQY
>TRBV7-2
ASSPFSSYNEQF
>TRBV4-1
ASSQVGTGAQPQH
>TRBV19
ASSIGRGTGELF
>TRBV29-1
SVRRQSSSYSNQPQH
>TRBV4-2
ASSQVKGGETNYGYT